Below, 15 T cell receptor beta chains from the same sample are listed, as sequenced in a study of cytomegalovirus exposure and HLA in healthy donors. Sequenced by immunoSEQ multiplex PCR; TCRdb stores in-frame clones only, minus some. The data hold fewer than 200,000 clones, with less than 95% observed a single time. Material for sequencing was PBMCs. The receptors come from a woman aged 18-30 years in good health and CMV-seropositive.

The CDR3 reads CASSLGLAGGIYEQYF. CDR3 sequence (DNA): TGTGCCAGCAGCTTAGGACTAGCGGGAGGGATCTACGAGCAGTACTTC. The V call is TRBV7-2, the J call TRBJ2-7, with 14 bases fitting TRBD2. The CDR3 extends over 16 amino acids. V shed 1 base, J shed 3 bases, and the junction held 2 bases outside the gene matches. Germline CDR1 SGHTA, CDR2 FQGNSA.

V and J are TRBV6-5 and TRBJ2-5; D unresolved. V lost 4 bases, J lost 3 bases, and 6 bases lay in between. Germline CDR1 and CDR2: MNHEY and SVGAGI. There are 12 residues in the CDR3. The CDR3 reads CASSSIEETQYF. The CDR3 coding sequence is TGTGCCAGCAGTTCCATAGAAGAGACCCAGTACTTC.

The chain combines TRBV7-5 with TRBJ2-7; the table calls TRBD2, which could not be checked here. TRBV7-5 is listed as a pseudogene. The CDR3 extends over 18 amino acids. CDR3 sequence (DNA): TGTGCCAGAAGCTTAGGGACTAGCGGGAGGTATAATGACTACGAGCAGTACTTC. Residues: CARSLGTSGRYNDYEQYF.

CDR3 in amino acids: CASSWTGSGNQPQHF. As DNA, the CDR3 is TGTGCCAGCAGTTGGACAGGGTCAGGCAATCAGCCCCAGCATTTT. The chain recombines TRBV28 with TRBJ1-5; the match to TRBD1 covers 8 bases. V shed 4 bases and J 2 bases; nucleotides not matched to a gene: 4. Germline V CDR1 and CDR2: MDHEN, SYDVKM. This CDR3 spans 15 amino acids.

This clone was found once. This chain links TRBV25-1 with TRBJ1-5; TRBD1 is a possible D gene (5 bases). Trimming removed 0 bases at V and 9 bases at J, with 18 bases between. The V gene's germline CDR1 is MGHDK and CDR2 SYGVNS. This CDR3 has 16 amino acids. CDR3 amino acids: CASSEYIRDSGRPQHF. In nucleotides, the CDR3 is TGTGCCAGCAGTGAATATATTCGGGACTCCGGACGGCCCCAGCATTTT.

The CDR3 loop is CASSSQGGPDTQYF. The CDR3 DNA sequence: TGTGCCAGCAGCTCACAAGGAGGGCCAGATACGCAGTATTTT. V usage is TRBV9 and J usage is TRBJ2-3, with D tentatively TRBD2 (6 bases). Trimming stripped 4 bases from V and 4 bases from J, with 13 bases between. The CDR3 is made up of 14 amino acids. CDR1 is SGDLS, CDR2 YYNGEE, per germline.

J is TRBJ2-3 and V is TRBV2; the D gene is possibly TRBD2 (5 bases). The V gene lost 8 bases and the J gene lost 4 bases, with 13 bases spanning the gap. The CDR3 has 13 amino acids. In germline, CDR1 is SNHLY, CDR2 FYNNEI. The CDR3 DNA is TGTGCCAGCCCTACCCTAGCTCCAGATACGCAGTATTTT. Protein product: CASPTLAPDTQYF. Using reference TRBV2 and TRBJ2-3 for the parts outside the CDR3, the full variable domain is EPEVTQTPSHQVTQMGQEVILRCVPISNHLYFYWYRQILGQKVEFLVSFYNNEISEKSEIFDDQFSVERPDGSNFTLKIRSTKLEDSAMYFCASPTLAPDTQYFGPGTRLTVL.

This clone has more than one count but fewer than ten. The rearrangement uses TRBV4-2 and TRBJ2-3; D is unresolved. Per the germline V gene, CDR1 is LGHNA and CDR2 is YNFKEQ. V was cut by 0 bases and J by 4 bases, with 11 bases left in between. This CDR3 contains 15 residues. CDR3 loop: CASSQDRVAPDTQYF. CDR3 nucleotides: TGTGCCAGCAGCCAAGATCGGGTAGCTCCAGATACGCAGTATTTT.

This clone was picked up one time. This chain connects TRBV7-9 to TRBJ2-5, with 8 bases fitting TRBD2. Looked up from germline, CDR1 is SEHNR and CDR2 is FQNEAQ (reference sequence). The CDR3 spans 14 residues. V shed 5 bases, J shed 4 bases, and the junction held 6 bases outside the gene matches. CDR3 DNA sequence: TGTGCCAGCAGCCTCAACGCGGGGGGAGAGACCCAGTACTTC. This translates into CASSLNAGGETQYF.

This clone was seen a single time. This sequence joins TRBV6-6 and TRBJ1-2, with a possible D match to TRBD1 (6 bases). Trimming stripped 3 bases from V and 6 bases from J, with 11 bases between. CDR3 length: 13 amino acids. Germline CDR1 and CDR2: MNHNY and SVGAGI (reference sequence). Written as DNA, the CDR3 is TGTGCCAGCAGTTATAAGGGGGTTGATGGCTACACCTTC. This gives the protein CASSYKGVDGYTF.

This clone was picked up one time. The gene calls are TRBV25-1 and TRBJ1-2, with 8 bases identical to TRBD1. V shed 7 bases and J 4 bases; nucleotides not matched to a gene: 5. Germline loops: CDR1 MGHDK, CDR2 SYGVNS. The CDR3 is 13 residues long. The CDR3 DNA is TGTGCCAGCAAGGGACAGGAGACCTATGGCTACACCTTC. Protein: CASKGQETYGYTF.

V is TRBV27 and J is TRBJ2-3, with 11 positions matching TRBD2. CDR1 is MNHEY and CDR2 is SMNVEV in the germline V gene (reference sequence). The CDR3 has 17 residues. J was trimmed by 2 bases and V by 2 bases; bases with no gene match: 6. For the CDR3, the DNA is TGTGCCAGCAGTTTAGTGGCTAGCGGGGGGAACACAGATACGCAGTATTTT. Its translation: CASSLVASGGNTDTQYF.

The chain uses TRBV9 and TRBJ2-1; the match to TRBD2 covers 8 bases. CDR3 length equals 15 residues. The junction had 11 bases not matched to a gene; V was cut back by 3 bases and J by 9 bases. Germline CDR1 and CDR2: SGDLS and YYNGEE. CDR3 coding DNA: TGTGCCAGCAGCGCCGGGAGGGTAAGGAACAGTGAGCAGTTCTTC. Amino acids: CASSAGRVRNSEQFF.

The chain employs TRBV5-4 and TRBJ2-6, with TRBD1 as a possible D gene (5 bases). CDR3 length: 17 amino acids. Trimming cost V 5 bases and J 0 bases, with 15 bases left between them. Germline CDR1 SGHNT, CDR2 YYREEE (reference sequence). The CDR3 coding sequence is TGTGCCAGCAGTTTTGCAGGGCTCCGCTCTGGGGCCAACGTCCTGACTTTC. Protein sequence: CASSFAGLRSGANVLTF. The entire variable domain, with the rest obtained from reference TRBV5-4 and TRBJ2-6, is as follows: ETGVTQSPTHLIKTRGQQVTLRCSSQSGHNTVSWYQQALGQGPQFIFQYYREEENGRGNFPPRFSGLQFPNYSSELNVNALELDDSALYLCASSFAGLRSGANVLTFGAGSRLTVL.

Points on this clone: In the same sample, other DNA sequences code for this CDR3. Here the CDR3 DNA reads TGTGCCAGCAGTTTAACTAGCGGAGGCCAAGAGACCCAGTACTTC. Its translation is CASSLTSGGQETQYF. The chain carries TRBV28 and TRBJ2-5; 8 bases align to TRBD2. CDR3 size: 15 residues. Germline lookup yields CDR1 MDHEN and CDR2 SYDVKM. V shed 2 bases, J shed 1 base, and the junction held 3 bases outside the gene matches.